This TCR beta chain was retrieved from a study of neurological immune-mediated disorders. Regarding the study as a whole: Levels of TCR clonal expansion peaked in HTLV-1-associated myelopathy and reached their lowest in multiple sclerosis, under those of healthy controls. Across subjects, no CDR3 amino acid sequence appeared in expanded clones of more than one subject, a finding that suggested private repertoires in all groups.

TCRdb itself ran the 5' RACE reads through MiXCR, one entry per CDR3 protein. The sample comprises tens of thousands of distinct CDR3 sequences, about 13% of which are singletons, and about an eighth rests with the top ten. This clonotype was counted at least ten times. Its antigen remains unknown. The sample's time point: longitudinal time-point 3. Individuals who volunteered at a blood bank located in Maryland, USA, made up the group of healthy controls. The sequenced sample was PBMCs. This TCR derives from a man under 40 in good health.

CDR3 in amino acids: CASGPGRSGVLRSYNEQFF. Here the CDR3 DNA reads TGTGCCAGCGGACCGGGGCGTAGCGGGGTTCTTCGCTCCTACAATGAGCAGTTCTTC. The genes are TRBV21-1 and TRBJ2-1; the table's D gene call, TRBD2, was not cross checked with the DNA. TRBV21-1 is given as a pseudogene. There are 19 residues in the CDR3.